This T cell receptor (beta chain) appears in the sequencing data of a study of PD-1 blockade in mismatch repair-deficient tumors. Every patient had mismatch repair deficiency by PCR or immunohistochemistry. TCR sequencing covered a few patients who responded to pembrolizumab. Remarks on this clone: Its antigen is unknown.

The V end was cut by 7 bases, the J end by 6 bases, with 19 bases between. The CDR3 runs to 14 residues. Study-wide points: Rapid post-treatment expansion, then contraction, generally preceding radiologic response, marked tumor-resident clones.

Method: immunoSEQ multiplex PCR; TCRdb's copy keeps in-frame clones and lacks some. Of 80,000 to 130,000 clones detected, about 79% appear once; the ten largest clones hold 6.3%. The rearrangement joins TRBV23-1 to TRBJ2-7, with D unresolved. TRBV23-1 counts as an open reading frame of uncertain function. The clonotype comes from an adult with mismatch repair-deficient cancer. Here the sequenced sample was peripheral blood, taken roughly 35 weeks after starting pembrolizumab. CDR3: CASNLPADYVEQYF. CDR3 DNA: TGCGCCAGCAACCTTCCGGCAGATTATGTCGAGCAGTACTTC.